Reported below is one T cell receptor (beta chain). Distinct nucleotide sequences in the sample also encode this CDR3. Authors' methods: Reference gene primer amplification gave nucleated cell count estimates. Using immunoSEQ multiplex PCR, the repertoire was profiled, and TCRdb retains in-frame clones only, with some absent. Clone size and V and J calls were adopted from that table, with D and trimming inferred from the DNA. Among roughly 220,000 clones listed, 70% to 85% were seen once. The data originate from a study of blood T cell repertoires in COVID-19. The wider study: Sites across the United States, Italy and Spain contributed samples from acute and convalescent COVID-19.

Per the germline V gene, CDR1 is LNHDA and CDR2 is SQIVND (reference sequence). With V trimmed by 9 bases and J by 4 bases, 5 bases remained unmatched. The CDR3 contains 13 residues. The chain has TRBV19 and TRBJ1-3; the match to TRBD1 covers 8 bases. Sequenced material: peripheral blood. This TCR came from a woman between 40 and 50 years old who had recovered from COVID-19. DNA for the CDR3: TGTGCCAGCACTGGGACAGGCGGAAACACCATATATTTT. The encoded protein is CASTGTGGNTIYF.